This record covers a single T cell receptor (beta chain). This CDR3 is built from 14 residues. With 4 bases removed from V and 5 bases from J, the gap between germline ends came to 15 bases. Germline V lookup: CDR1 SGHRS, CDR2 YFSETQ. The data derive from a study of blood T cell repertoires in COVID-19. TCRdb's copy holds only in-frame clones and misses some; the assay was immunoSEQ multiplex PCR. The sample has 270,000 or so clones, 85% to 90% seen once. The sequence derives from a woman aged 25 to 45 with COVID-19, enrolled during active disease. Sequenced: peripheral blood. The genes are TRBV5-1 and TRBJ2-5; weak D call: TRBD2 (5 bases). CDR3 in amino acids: CASSRDSKSETQYF. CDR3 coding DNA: TGCGCCAGCAGCCGGGATTCGAAATCGGAGACCCAGTACTTC.